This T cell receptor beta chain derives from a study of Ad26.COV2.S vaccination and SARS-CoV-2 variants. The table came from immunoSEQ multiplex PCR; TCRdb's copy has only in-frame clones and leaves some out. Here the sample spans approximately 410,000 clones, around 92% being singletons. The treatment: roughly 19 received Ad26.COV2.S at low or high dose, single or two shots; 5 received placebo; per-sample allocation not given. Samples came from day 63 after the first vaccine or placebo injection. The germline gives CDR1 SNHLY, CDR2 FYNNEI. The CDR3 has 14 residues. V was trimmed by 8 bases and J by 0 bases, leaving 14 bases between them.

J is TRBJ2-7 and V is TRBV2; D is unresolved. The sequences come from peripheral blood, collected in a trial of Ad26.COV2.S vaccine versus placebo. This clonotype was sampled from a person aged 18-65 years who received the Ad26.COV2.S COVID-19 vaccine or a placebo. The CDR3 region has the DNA TGTGCCAGCGTTCATCGACACAGCTCCTACGAGCAGTACTTC. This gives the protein CASVHRHSSYEQYF. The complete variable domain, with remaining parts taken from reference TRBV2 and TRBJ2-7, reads EPEVTQTPSHQVTQMGQEVILRCVPISNHLYFYWYRQILGQKVEFLVSFYNNEISEKSEIFDDQFSVERPDGSNFTLKIRSTKLEDSAMYFCASVHRHSSYEQYFGPGTRLTVT.